This T cell receptor (beta chain) was identified during a study of radiotherapy plus CTLA-4 blockade in lung cancer. The V end was cut by 3 bases, the J end by 2 bases, with 11 bases between. The CDR3 has 14 amino acids. Germline loops: CDR1 SGHRS, CDR2 YFSETQ. This clone has only a few counts. Assay: immunoSEQ multiplex PCR; the TCRdb copy retains only in-frame clones and omits some. The sample holds about 50,000 clones; approximately 84% are singletons and the top ten take 4.8%. This chain connects TRBV5-1 to TRBJ1-1; D may be TRBD1 (6 bases). This receptor was obtained from a human donor with non-small cell lung cancer whose response to radiotherapy plus ipilimumab could not be evaluated. Specimen: peripheral blood, collected from a patient treated with radiotherapy plus ipilimumab. The chain's CDR3 is CASSYRTDNTEAFF. Here the CDR3 DNA reads TGCGCCAGCAGCTACCGGACAGATAACACTGAAGCTTTCTTT.